Below are 27 T cell receptor beta chains sequenced from a single sample in a study of blood T cell repertoires in COVID-19. Here immunoSEQ multiplex PCR was the method, and the copy in TCRdb shows in-frame clones only, minus some. The sample shows 300,000 to 400,000 clones, roughly 90% of them seen only once. The sequenced material came from peripheral blood. These receptors were obtained from a woman in her 70s with COVID-19, enrolled during active disease.

The rearrangement joins TRBV24-1 to TRBJ2-3, with 11 bases matching TRBD2. The J segment lost 7 bases and the V segment lost 3 bases, leaving 5 bases of the junction unmatched. This CDR3 comprises 15 residues. Germline values: CDR1 KGHDR, CDR2 SFDVKD. Written as DNA, the CDR3 is TGTGCCACCAGTGATCCGACTAGCGGGGAGTATACGCAGTATTTT. It translates to CATSDPTSGEYTQYF.

This chain joins TRBV5-1 and TRBJ2-7; perhaps TRBD1 as D (5 bases). This CDR3 is built from 15 residues. CDR1 SGHRS and CDR2 YFSETQ come from the germline V gene. V was pared by 3 bases and J by 0 bases, with 13 bases between. CDR3 amino acids: CASSSVRGGSYEQYF. CDR3 DNA sequence: TGCGCCAGCAGCTCGGTTAGGGGCGGCTCCTACGAGCAGTACTTC. Together with reference TRBV5-1 and TRBJ2-7, the CDR3 gives the full variable domain: KAGVTQTPRYLIKTRGQQVTLSCSPISGHRSVSWYQQTPGQGLQFLFEYFSETQRNKGNFPGRFSGRQFSNSRSEMNVSTLELGDSALYLCASSSVRGGSYEQYFGPGTRLTVT.

The rearrangement uses TRBV18 and TRBJ2-1; 9 bases map to TRBD2. The CDR3 sequence is 15 residues long. V lost 4 bases to trimming and J lost 7 bases; unmatched junction nucleotides: 8. CDR1 and CDR2 (germline): KGHSH, LQKENI. CDR3 sequence (DNA): TGTGCCAGCTCACTTGGCGGGGGGGCCAGAAATGAGCAGTTCTTC. Translated, it gives CASSLGGGARNEQFF.

The chain employs TRBV29-1 and TRBJ1-1; a possible D gene is TRBD1 (5 bases). This CDR3 is 14 amino acids long. Per the germline V gene, CDR1 is SQVTM and CDR2 is ANQGSEA. V lost 6 bases to trimming and J lost 0 bases, with 14 bases between them. The CDR3 sequence: CSVYRQSMNTEAFF. The CDR3 nucleotides are TGCAGCGTATATCGACAGTCCATGAACACTGAAGCTTTCTTT.

The V gene is TRBV6-2 or TRBV6-3, the J gene TRBJ2-1; TRBD2 matches 10 bases. The CDR3 totals 20 residues. V was pared by 2 bases and J by 7 bases, with 20 bases of the junction left unmatched. Germline loops: CDR1 MNHEY, CDR2 SVGEGT. The chain's CDR3 is CASSYGWWLAGVMGINEQFF. The CDR3 nucleotides read TGTGCCAGCAGTTACGGGTGGTGGCTAGCGGGGGTAATGGGTATTAATGAGCAGTTCTTC.

Details on this clone: The same CDR3 is also encoded by other DNA sequences in this sample. V is TRBV5-1 and J is TRBJ1-5; TRBD1 aligns across 9 bases. The CDR3 has 15 amino acids. Per the germline V gene, CDR1 is SGHRS and CDR2 is YFSETQ. The J segment lost 2 bases and the V segment lost 3 bases, leaving 3 bases of the junction unmatched. The CDR3, as DNA: TGCGCCAGCAGCTCGACAGGGGGGGGCAATCAGCCCCAGCATTTT. Its translation is CASSSTGGGNQPQHF.

V usage is TRBV2 and J usage is TRBJ1-1; 9 bases line up with TRBD1. CDR1 and CDR2 (germline): SNHLY, FYNNEI. Unmatched junction bases numbered 7, after V lost 7 bases and J lost 4 bases. This CDR3 comprises 14 residues. The CDR3 nucleotides are TGTGCCAGCACCTTAGGACAGGGGAGCACTGAAGCTTTCTTT. Protein sequence: CASTLGQGSTEAFF.

The gene calls are TRBV27 and TRBJ1-2; TRBD1 is a possible D gene (5 bases). In germline, CDR1 is MNHEY, CDR2 SMNVEV (reference sequence). The CDR3 totals 13 residues. V lost 4 bases, J lost 4 bases, and 10 bases lay in between. The CDR3 is CASSSGGVYGYTF. The DNA for the CDR3 is TGTGCCAGCAGTTCAGGAGGGGTCTATGGCTACACCTTC.

The chain links TRBV9 to TRBJ2-3; the match to TRBD2 covers 10 bases. Germline CDR1 is SGDLS and CDR2 is YYNGEE. V was clipped by 3 bases and J by 5 bases; unmatched bases: 6. The CDR3 is 15 amino acids. CDR3 protein: CASSASGGGLDTQYF. CDR3 nucleotide sequence: TGTGCCAGCAGCGCTAGCGGGGGCGGGTTAGATACGCAGTATTTT.

The chain couples TRBV4-1 to TRBJ1-2; a weak D match, TRBD1 (6 bases). The CDR3 spans 17 residues. Trimming removed 4 bases at V and 4 bases at J, with 22 bases between. The V gene's germline CDR1 is MGHRA and CDR2 YSYEKL. DNA of the CDR3: TGCGCCAGCAGCCCCCTCCCATCGGGGGGCGCCCGCTATGGCTACACCTTC. This sequence encodes CASSPLPSGGARYGYTF.

The chain couples TRBV7-2 to TRBJ2-3; 8 bases map to TRBD2. Germline V CDR1 and CDR2: SGHTA, FQGNSA. This CDR3 region has 14 residues. Trimming cost V 6 bases and J 6 bases; bases outside gene matches: 8. CDR3 sequence reads: CASRPGGGRDTQYF. CDR3 DNA: TGTGCCAGCAGACCGGGGGGGGGCCGGGATACGCAGTATTTT. The complete variable domain, with remaining parts taken from reference TRBV7-2 and TRBJ2-3, reads GAGVSQSPSNKVTEKGKDVELRCDPISGHTALYWYRQSLGQGLEFLIYFQGNSAPDKSGLPSDRFSAERTGGSVSTLTIQRTQQEDSAVYLCASRPGGGRDTQYFGPGTRLTVL.

The chain carries TRBV5-1 and TRBJ1-2, with D perhaps TRBD1 (5 bases). CDR3 length equals 14 residues. V dropped 9 bases and J dropped 2 bases, with 17 bases sitting between them. Per the germline V gene, CDR1 is SGHRS and CDR2 is YFSETQ. CDR3 nucleotides: TGCGCCACCAAGACCGGGGACTTGAACTATGGCTACACCTTC. The encoded protein is CATKTGDLNYGYTF.

This chain uses TRBV29-1 with TRBJ2-3; 7 bases map to TRBD1. CDR1 and CDR2 (germline): SQVTM, ANQGSEA. The CDR3 runs 12 residues. CDR3 sequence: CAGTVGTDTQYF. The CDR3 DNA reads as TGCGCCGGGACAGTCGGGACAGATACGCAGTATTTT.

V usage is TRBV7-2 and J usage is TRBJ2-1, with TRBD2 matching 9 bases. V gave up 5 bases and J gave up 0 bases; unmatched junction bases: 2. The CDR3 runs 15 residues. Germline lookup yields CDR1 SGHTA and CDR2 FQGNSA. The CDR3 here is CASSPLAGSYNEQFF. The CDR3, as DNA: TGTGCCAGCAGCCCACTAGCGGGCTCCTACAATGAGCAGTTCTTC.

The J gene is TRBJ2-2, the V gene TRBV29-1, with 9 bases identical to TRBD1. CDR1 SQVTM and CDR2 ANQGSEA come from the germline V gene. The V and J ends lost 3 bases and 6 bases, in that order; junction bases with no gene match: 8. CDR3 size: 15 residues. CDR3 sequence: CSVDDRGVPSGELFF. CDR3 in DNA: TGCAGCGTTGACGACAGGGGGGTTCCCTCCGGGGAGCTGTTTTTT.

The chain couples TRBV18 to TRBJ1-2; 10 bases agree with TRBD1. This CDR3 contains 15 residues. V lost 3 bases, J lost 1 base, and 2 bases stayed unmatched. Germline V gene lookup returns CDR1 KGHSH and CDR2 LQKENI. CDR3 amino acids: CASSPDRGLNYGYTF. DNA of the CDR3: TGTGCCAGCTCACCCGACAGGGGGCTTAACTATGGCTACACCTTC.

The chain combines TRBV5-5 with TRBJ2-7; no clear D gene. The germline V gene has CDR1 SGHKS and CDR2 YYEKEE (reference sequence). This CDR3 comprises 15 residues. V lost 1 base and J lost 0, with 11 bases in between. The CDR3 sequence: CASSLRHSSSYEQYF. The CDR3 nucleotides are TGTGCCAGCAGCTTGCGTCACAGTAGCTCCTACGAGCAGTACTTC.

V and J are TRBV4-2 and TRBJ2-5, with D maybe TRBD2 (7 bases). The CDR3 runs to 15 residues. Germline V gene data show CDR1 as LGHNA and CDR2 as YNFKEQ. Trimming left V 1 base short and J 0 bases short, with 9 bases between. CDR3 sequence: CASSQAGGNQETQYF. Written as DNA, the CDR3 is TGTGCCAGCAGCCAAGCGGGGGGCAACCAAGAGACCCAGTACTTC.

The rearrangement uses TRBV19 and TRBJ1-5, with D possibly TRBD1 on 6 matching bases. CDR3 length equals 15 residues. From germline, CDR1 is LNHDA and CDR2 SQIVND (reference sequence). The ends were cut back, 7 bases at V and 0 bases at J, with 13 bases in the middle. The CDR3 spells CASTLNRDSNQPQHF. Written as DNA, the CDR3 is TGTGCCAGTACCCTAAACAGGGATAGCAATCAGCCCCAGCATTTT.

The chain links TRBV2 to TRBJ1-6; D call uncertain. The V and J ends lost 7 bases and 7 bases respectively, with 14 bases between them. Per germline, CDR1 SNHLY and CDR2 FYNNEI. This CDR3 region has 14 residues. CDR3 coding DNA: TGTGCCAGCAAGCCCAGCAGGCAAAATTCACCCCTCCACTTT. As protein: CASKPSRQNSPLHF.

This clone was detected only once. The CDR3 spells CASSSRLAGGPDTQYF. CDR3 coding DNA: TGTGCCAGTAGTTCTCGACTAGCGGGGGGGCCCGATACGCAGTATTTT. The gene calls are TRBV19 and TRBJ2-3; 14 positions match TRBD2. V shed 5 bases and J 6 bases; nucleotides not matched to a gene: 7. The CDR3 totals 16 residues. Germline V lookup: CDR1 LNHDA, CDR2 SQIVND (reference sequence).

This chain's CDR3 is CASSRDSYYNSPLHF. CDR3 coding DNA: TGTGCCAGCAGCCGCGACAGCTACTATAATTCACCCCTCCACTTT. This chain uses TRBV7-3 with TRBJ1-6; TRBD1 might be the D (5 bases). The length of the CDR3 is 15 residues. The germline V and J ends were trimmed by 5 bases and 3 bases, with 11 bases remaining between them. Germline V gene sequence: CDR1 SGHTA, CDR2 FQGTGA.

This chain links TRBV2 with TRBJ2-2; TRBD1 matches 7 bases. Trimming at V came to 6 bases and at J to 1 base, leaving 5 bases not matched to a gene. Per germline, CDR1 SNHLY and CDR2 FYNNEI. This CDR3 region has 15 residues. CDR3 region: CASSPWTGNTGELFF. The CDR3 coding sequence is TGTGCCAGCAGCCCTTGGACAGGGAACACCGGGGAGCTGTTTTTT.

This chain joins TRBV7-2 and TRBJ2-1, with unresolved D. The CDR3 is made up of 16 amino acids. Deletions cut 3 bases from V and 5 bases from J, with 17 bases between. Germline CDR1 reads SGHTA; CDR2 reads FQGNSA. The CDR3 protein is CASSFRFSSRNNEQFF. Here the CDR3 DNA reads TGTGCCAGCAGCTTCCGGTTCTCCTCGCGGAACAATGAGCAGTTCTTC.

The chain couples TRBV4-1 to TRBJ2-2; 8 bases fit TRBD1. The ends lost 5 bases at V and 4 bases at J; junction bases unmatched: 6. CDR1 and CDR2 from the germline V gene are MGHRA and YSYEKL. CDR3 size: 15 residues. As DNA, the CDR3 is TGCGCCAGCAGCGATTACAGGGGGTTCACCGGGGAGCTGTTTTTT. This sequence encodes CASSDYRGFTGELFF.

J is TRBJ2-3 and V is TRBV18; the match to TRBD2 covers 7 bases. J was trimmed by 7 bases and V by 1 base; bases with no gene match: 17. In germline, CDR1 is KGHSH, CDR2 LQKENI. This CDR3 has 18 amino acids. CDR3 nucleotide sequence: TGTGCCAGCTCACCACGAAACTTGACTAGCAGAGTGAGGAATACGCAGTATTTT. This codes for CASSPRNLTSRVRNTQYF.

The chain employs TRBV7-9 and TRBJ2-6; perhaps TRBD2 as D (5 bases). V dropped 2 bases and J dropped 0 bases, with 11 bases sitting between them. CDR1 SEHNR and CDR2 FQNEAQ come from the germline V gene (reference sequence). CDR3 length equals 17 residues. The CDR3 region has the DNA TGTGCCAGCAGCTTAAATTGGGGAGTCTCTGGGGCCAACGTCCTGACTTTC. Translated, it gives CASSLNWGVSGANVLTF.